The next 14 T cell receptor beta chains were all read from a single sample in a study of cytomegalovirus exposure and HLA in healthy donors. With 60 Vbeta and 13 Jbeta primers, the PCR was carried out. The data were produced by immunoSEQ multiplex PCR, yet TCRdb's version contains in-frame clones alone and is incomplete. Of some 100,000 clones detected, approximately 73% appear once; the ten largest clones hold 4%. The sequencing sample was made of PBMCs. The receptors derive from a woman aged 45-59 years in good health and CMV-seropositive.

This clone showed up just once. This rearrangement joins TRBV9 to TRBJ2-5; 7 nucleotides agree with TRBD2. The CDR3 has 19 amino acids. V gave up 0 bases and J gave up 1 base; unmatched junction bases: 15. Germline CDR1 is SGDLS and CDR2 is YYNGEE. Written as DNA, the CDR3 is TGTGCCAGCAGCGTAGCTACGGGGGGAAGGGGAGGAGTCCAAGAGACCCAGTACTTC. Protein: CASSVATGGRGGVQETQYF.

This clone was observed once. The rearrangement links TRBV30 to TRBJ1-3; the match to TRBD1 covers 12 bases. From germline, CDR1 is GTSNPN and CDR2 SVGIG (reference sequence). V was pared by 0 bases and J by 5 bases, with 5 bases of the junction left unmatched. This CDR3 has 16 amino acids. The CDR3 spells CAWSVLGQGARNTIYF. CDR3 nucleotide sequence: TGTGCCTGGAGTGTACTGGGACAGGGGGCGAGAAACACCATATATTTT.

This chain uses TRBV14 with TRBJ1-1; the D is unclear. V lost 1 base and J 9 bases, leaving 15 bases between the germline ends. The CDR3 is 14 amino acids. Germline CDR1 and CDR2: SGHDN and FVKESK. The CDR3 reads CASSQGPGGYKAFF. As DNA, the CDR3 is TGTGCCAGCAGCCAAGGGCCAGGAGGTTATAAAGCTTTCTTT.

V gene TRBV4-2 combines with J gene TRBJ2-7, with D perhaps TRBD2 (5 bases). The CDR3 loop spans 13 amino acids. Trimming removed 1 base at V and 5 bases at J, with 9 bases between. From germline, CDR1 is LGHNA and CDR2 YNFKEQ. The CDR3 DNA reads TGTGCCAGCAGCCAAGGAGAGGGCAACGAGCAGTACTTC. It translates to CASSQGEGNEQYF.

The genes are TRBV5-1 and TRBJ2-6; 8 bases line up with TRBD2. Trimming at V came to 3 bases and at J to 0 bases, leaving 8 bases not matched to a gene. The CDR3 loop spans 18 amino acids. Germline lookup yields CDR1 SGHRS and CDR2 YFSETQ. The CDR3 DNA is TGCGCCAGCAGCTCGGGGGGGCAGGTCTACTCTGGGGCCAACGTCCTGACTTTC. Its translation is CASSSGGQVYSGANVLTF.

The chain combines TRBV7-9 with TRBJ2-3, with D unclear. This CDR3 contains 14 residues. CDR1 SEHNR and CDR2 FQNEAQ come from the germline V gene (reference sequence). Trimming took 8 bases from V and 5 from J, leaving 17 bases between them. The CDR3 loop is CASGTTLVGDTQYF. CDR3 DNA: TGTGCCAGCGGTACTACCCTAGTTGGAGATACGCAGTATTTT.

V usage is TRBV18 and J usage is TRBJ1-5, with D perhaps TRBD1 (6 bases). The germline V gene encodes CDR1 KGHSH and CDR2 LQKENI. The CDR3 contains 14 residues. V was shortened by 4 bases and J by 4 bases, with 11 bases between the two germline ends. The CDR3 nucleotides read TGTGCCAGCTCACACTCGGACAGTAATCAGCCCCAGCATTTT. Its translation: CASSHSDSNQPQHF.

This chain joins TRBV10-3 and TRBJ1-1; TRBD1 is a possible D gene (5 bases). Germline CDR1 is ENHRY and CDR2 is SYGVKD. The CDR3 covers 13 residues. Trimming took off 6 bases at V and 6 bases at J, with 14 bases between the two ends. The CDR3 DNA reads as TGTGCCATCAGAGCAGGGCTTGGGTCTGAAGCTTTCTTT. Its protein product is CAIRAGLGSEAFF.

V and J are TRBV9 and TRBJ2-7; D not resolved. The CDR3 has 14 residues. V lost 5 bases to trimming and J lost 3 bases, with 15 bases between them. CDR1 and CDR2 (germline): SGDLS, YYNGEE. CDR3 residues: CASSRGGGYYEQYF. As DNA, the CDR3 is TGTGCCAGCAGTAGAGGTGGCGGATACTACGAGCAGTACTTC.

The rearrangement uses TRBV30 and TRBJ1-3; a possible D gene is TRBD1 (6 bases). The length of the CDR3 is 14 residues. The V gene's germline CDR1 is GTSNPN and CDR2 SVGIG (reference sequence). V was cut by 4 bases and J by 1 base, with 11 bases left in between. This CDR3 reads CAWTPTGSGNTIYF. The CDR3, as DNA: TGTGCCTGGACTCCTACAGGGTCTGGAAACACCATATATTTT.

The DNA of the CDR3 is TGTGCCAGCAGCCAAGAGACTGGGGGGTTGGTTAGGGAGCAGTTCTTC. It encodes CASSQETGGLVREQFF. V is TRBV4-2 and J is TRBJ2-1, with a tentative D call TRBD2 (6 bases). The V and J ends lost 0 bases and 10 bases respectively, with 19 bases between them. This CDR3 spans 16 amino acids. Looked up from germline, CDR1 is LGHNA and CDR2 is YNFKEQ.

The genes are TRBV6-1 and TRBJ1-4; 7 nucleotides agree with TRBD1. The V and J ends lost 6 bases and 4 bases, in that order; junction bases with no gene match: 8. Germline V CDR1 and CDR2: MNHNS, SASEGT. The CDR3 length is 15 residues. The chain's CDR3 is CASSAPYRGNEKLFF. CDR3 nucleotide sequence: TGTGCCAGCAGCGCCCCCTACAGGGGTAATGAAAAACTGTTTTTT.

This chain uses TRBV7-9 with TRBJ1-1; 7 positions match TRBD1. Germline CDR1 SEHNR, CDR2 FQNEAQ (reference sequence). J lost 6 bases, V lost 5 bases, and 21 bases had no gene match. This CDR3 spans 18 amino acids. The CDR3 region is CASSTSWETGKLVPEAFF. The CDR3 region has the DNA TGTGCCAGCAGCACTAGCTGGGAGACAGGGAAGTTGGTCCCTGAAGCTTTCTTT.

A single count supports this clone. V gene TRBV27 combines with J gene TRBJ1-1, with D possibly being TRBD1 (5 bases). Germline loops: CDR1 MNHEY, CDR2 SMNVEV (reference sequence). The CDR3 loop spans 13 amino acids. The V end lost 10 bases, the J end lost 0 bases, and 12 bases lay between the germline ends. DNA of the CDR3: TGTGCCACGCTGGGGGGGGTGAACACTGAAGCTTTCTTT. Amino acids: CATLGGVNTEAFF.